This T cell receptor (beta chain) comes out of a study of blood T cell repertoires in COVID-19. V shed 5 bases, J shed 0 bases, and the junction held 5 bases outside the gene matches. Germline V gene data show CDR1 as KGHDR and CDR2 as SFDVKD. The CDR3 loop spans 15 amino acids. The assay was immunoSEQ multiplex PCR, and TCRdb's table has in-frame clones only and misses some. The sample consists of fewer than 450,000 clones, around 87% of them appearing once. The chain carries TRBV24-1 and TRBJ2-7; 8 nucleotides line up with TRBD1. This sequence was found in a woman aged 45-59 years with COVID-19, enrolled during active disease. The specimen sequenced was peripheral blood. The CDR3 nucleotides read TGTGCCACCAGTGCCGGACAGGGACCCTCCTACGAGCAGTACTTC. Translated: CATSAGQGPSYEQYF.